The 10 T cell receptor beta chains given below trace back to one sample, sequenced in a study of blood T cell repertoires in COVID-19. Sequencing used immunoSEQ multiplex PCR; TCRdb keeps in-frame clones, though not all of them. The sample lists about 85,000 clones, around nine tenths occurring once. Sequenced sample: peripheral blood. The receptor source for this set is a man in his sixties with acute or convalescent COVID-19.

Here the CDR3 DNA reads TGTGCCAGCAGTGCGACAGGGCTGGGCACTGAAGCTTTCTTT. It translates to CASSATGLGTEAFF. This rearrangement joins TRBV6-6 to TRBJ1-1; 7 bases map to TRBD1. J was trimmed by 4 bases and V by 5 bases; bases with no gene match: 7. Germline CDR1 reads MNHNY; CDR2 reads SVGAGI (reference sequence). The CDR3 consists of 14 residues.

This chain connects TRBV29-1 to TRBJ2-1; D might be TRBD2 (6 bases). This CDR3 region has 14 residues. V was pared by 0 bases and J by 3 bases, with 9 bases between. CDR1 and CDR2 from the germline V gene are SQVTM and ANQGSEA. This CDR3 is CSVEELADYNEQFF. CDR3 coding DNA: TGCAGCGTTGAAGAGTTAGCGGACTACAATGAGCAGTTCTTC.

Details on this clone: One end of the junction does not line up with germline, which may come from a read error. Here the CDR3 reads CASSRDREIFAGELFF. DNA of the CDR3: TGTGCTAGCAGCCGGGACAGGGAAATTTTTGCCGGGGAGCTGTTTTTT. The chain couples TRBV7-7 to TRBJ2-2, with 9 bases fitting TRBD1. CDR1 and CDR2 from the germline V gene are SSHAT and FNYEAQ (reference sequence). The CDR3 is made up of 16 amino acids. The full variable domain, completed using reference TRBV7-7 and TRBJ2-2, is GAGVSQSPRYKVTKRGQDVTLRCDPISSHATLYWYQQALGQGPEFLTYFNYEAQPDKSGLPSDRFSAERPEGSISTLTIQRTEQRDSAMYRCASSRDREIFAGELFFGEGSRLTVL.

This chain joins TRBV6-5 and TRBJ1-5, with 7 bases matching TRBD1. Germline values: CDR1 MNHEY, CDR2 SVGAGI. The CDR3 spans 14 residues. V lost 6 bases, J lost 3 bases, and 5 bases stayed unmatched. The CDR3 DNA reads TGTGCCAGCAGCCCCGACAGGGTCAATCAGCCCCAGCATTTT. This translates into CASSPDRVNQPQHF.

The chain recombines TRBV18 with TRBJ1-5; 7 positions match TRBD1. The trim removed 2 bases at V and 7 bases at J, leaving 8 bases unmatched. The germline V gene encodes CDR1 KGHSH and CDR2 LQKENI. This CDR3 is 15 amino acids long. Here the CDR3 reads CASSPSTGNGQPQHF. CDR3 nucleotide sequence: TGTGCCAGCTCACCATCGACAGGGAATGGCCAGCCCCAGCATTTT.

CDR3 in amino acids: CASSPPGQGAEQYF. The CDR3 bases are TGTGCCAGCAGCCCCCCGGGACAGGGGGCGGAGCAGTACTTC. The chain carries TRBV3-1 (or the pseudogene TRBV3-2) and TRBJ2-7; 12 nucleotides align to TRBD1. J lost 7 bases, V lost 4 bases, and 5 bases had no gene match. Per the germline V gene, CDR1 is LGHDT and CDR2 is YNNKEL (reference sequence). This CDR3 comprises 14 residues.

This clone showed up just a few times. CDR3 in amino acids: CASSYGTGGEQFF. Here the CDR3 DNA reads TGTGCCAGCAGTTACGGGACAGGGGGTGAGCAGTTCTTC. The rearrangement uses TRBV6-5 and TRBJ2-1, with 11 bases matching TRBD1. Germline V CDR1 and CDR2: MNHEY, SVGAGI. V lost 2 bases to trimming and J lost 9 bases; unmatched junction nucleotides: 0. The CDR3 runs to 13 residues.

This clone was counted a single time. The chain employs TRBV12-2 and TRBJ1-5. TRBV12-2 is a documented pseudogene. The CDR3 extends over 18 amino acids. The CDR3 DNA reads as TGTGCAAGTCGCTTAGCGGGAGAGGCTCGCCGTAGAGGTCAGCCCCAGCATTTT. As protein: CASRLAGEARRRGQPQHF.

This rearrangement joins TRBV5-6 to TRBJ1-4; D not resolved. This CDR3 is 13 amino acids long. Germline V gene lookup returns CDR1 SGHDT and CDR2 YYEEEE. V lost 2 bases and J 8 bases, leaving 10 bases between the germline ends. CDR3 protein: CASSFGVEEKLFF. In nucleotides, the CDR3 is TGTGCCAGCAGCTTCGGGGTGGAGGAAAAACTGTTTTTT.

The V call is TRBV4-3, the J call TRBJ2-2, with 7 bases matching TRBD1. J gave up 1 base and V 4 bases, and 9 bases lay outside the gene matches. The V gene's germline CDR1 is LGHNA and CDR2 YSLEER. This CDR3 is built from 17 residues. CDR3 DNA sequence: TGCGCCAGCAGCCCGGAGAGACAGGGATTGAACACCGGGGAGCTGTTTTTT. Translating it yields CASSPERQGLNTGELFF.